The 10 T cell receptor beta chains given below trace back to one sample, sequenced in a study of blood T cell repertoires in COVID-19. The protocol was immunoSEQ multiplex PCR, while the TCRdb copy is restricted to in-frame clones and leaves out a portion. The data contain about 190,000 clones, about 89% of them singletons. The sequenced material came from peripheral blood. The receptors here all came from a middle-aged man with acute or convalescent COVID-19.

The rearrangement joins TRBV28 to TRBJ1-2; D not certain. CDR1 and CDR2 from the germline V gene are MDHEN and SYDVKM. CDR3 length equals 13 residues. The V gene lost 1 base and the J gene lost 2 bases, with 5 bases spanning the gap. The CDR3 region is CASSLSVNYGYTF. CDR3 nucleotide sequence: TGTGCCAGCAGTTTATCAGTCAACTATGGCTACACCTTC.

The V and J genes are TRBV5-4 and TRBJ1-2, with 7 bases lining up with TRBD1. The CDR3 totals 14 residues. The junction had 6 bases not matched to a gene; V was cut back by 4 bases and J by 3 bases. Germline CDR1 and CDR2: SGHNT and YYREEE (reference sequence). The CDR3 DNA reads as TGTGCCAGCAGCCCGAACAGGGGAGACTATGGCTACACCTTC. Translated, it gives CASSPNRGDYGYTF.

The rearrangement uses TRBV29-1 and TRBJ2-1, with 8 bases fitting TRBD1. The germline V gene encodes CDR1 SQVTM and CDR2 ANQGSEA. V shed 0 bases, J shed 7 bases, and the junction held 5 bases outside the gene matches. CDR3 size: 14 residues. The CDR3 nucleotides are TGCAGCGTTGAAGACAGGGGGCGATTAAATGAGCAGTTCTTC. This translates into CSVEDRGRLNEQFF.

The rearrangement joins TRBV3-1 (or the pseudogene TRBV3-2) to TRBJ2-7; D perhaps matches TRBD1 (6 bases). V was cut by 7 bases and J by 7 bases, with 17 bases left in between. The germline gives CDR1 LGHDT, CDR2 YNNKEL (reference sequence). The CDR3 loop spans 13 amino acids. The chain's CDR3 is CASKGQGRGEQYF. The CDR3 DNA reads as TGTGCCAGCAAGGGTCAGGGGCGCGGTGAGCAGTACTTC.

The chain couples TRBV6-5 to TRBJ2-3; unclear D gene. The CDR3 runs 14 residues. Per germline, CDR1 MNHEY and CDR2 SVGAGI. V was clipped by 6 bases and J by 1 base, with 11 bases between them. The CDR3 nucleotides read TGTGCCAGCAGCCTCGGCAGCGGCACAGATACGCAGTATTTT. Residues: CASSLGSGTDTQYF.

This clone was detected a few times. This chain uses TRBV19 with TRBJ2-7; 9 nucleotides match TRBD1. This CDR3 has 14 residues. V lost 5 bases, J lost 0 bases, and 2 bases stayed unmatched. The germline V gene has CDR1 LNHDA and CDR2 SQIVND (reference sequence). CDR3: CASSVTGGSYEQYF. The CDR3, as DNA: TGTGCCAGTAGTGTGACAGGGGGCTCCTACGAGCAGTACTTC.

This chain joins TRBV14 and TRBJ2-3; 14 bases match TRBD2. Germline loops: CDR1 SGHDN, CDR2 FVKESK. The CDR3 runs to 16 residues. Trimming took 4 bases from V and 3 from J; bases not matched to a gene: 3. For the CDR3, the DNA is TGTGCCAGCAGCCGACTAGCGGGGGGGCTGACAGATACGCAGTATTTT. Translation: CASSRLAGGLTDTQYF.

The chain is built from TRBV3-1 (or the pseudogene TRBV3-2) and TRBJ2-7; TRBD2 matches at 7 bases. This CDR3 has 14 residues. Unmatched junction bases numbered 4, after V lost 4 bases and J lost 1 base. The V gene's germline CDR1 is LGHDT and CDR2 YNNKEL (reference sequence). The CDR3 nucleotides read TGTGCCAGCAGCCTCACTAGCGCTTCCTACGAGCAGTACTTC. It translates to CASSLTSASYEQYF.

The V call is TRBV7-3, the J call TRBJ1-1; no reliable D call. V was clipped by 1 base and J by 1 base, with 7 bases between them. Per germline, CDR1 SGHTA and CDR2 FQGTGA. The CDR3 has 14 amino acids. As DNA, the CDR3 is TGTGCCAGCAGCTTAAGTACGGGGAACACTGAAGCTTTCTTT. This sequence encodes CASSLSTGNTEAFF.

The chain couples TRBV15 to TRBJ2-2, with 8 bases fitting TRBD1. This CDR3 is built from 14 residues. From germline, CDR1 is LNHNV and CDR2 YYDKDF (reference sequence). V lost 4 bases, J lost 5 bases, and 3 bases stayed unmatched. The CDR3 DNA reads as TGTGCCACCAGCACGGGACAGGAGACCGGGGAGCTGTTTTTT. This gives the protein CATSTGQETGELFF.